The source of this T cell receptor beta chain is a study of chemoradiotherapy in HPV16-positive cancers. The assay was immunoSEQ multiplex PCR, and TCRdb's table has in-frame clones only and misses some. The repertoire holds 20,000 to 25,000 clones, over 75% seen once, with roughly 2.3% in the top ten. Study-level points and caveats: Candidate HPV-specific clones and E7-related TCR motifs grew in tumor during treatment. HPV-specific T cells were functionally defined from only a couple of HPV16-positive patients. Better recurrence-free survival went with HPV-responsive T-cell expansion in HPV16-positive patients.

Repertoires were sampled repeatedly during chemoradiotherapy. This CDR3 region has 16 residues. Germline V gives CDR1 LGHNA, CDR2 YSLEER. V shed 1 base and J 6 bases; nucleotides not matched to a gene: 8. On this clone: Its cognate antigen is unknown.

The chain has TRBV4-3 and TRBJ2-3; 9 bases fit TRBD2. This sample comprised blood, obtained from a patient who underwent chemoradiotherapy. The origin of this receptor is a human donor with HPV-associated anogenital cancer. The CDR3 spells CASSQVSSGTLDTQYF. The CDR3 coding sequence is TGCGCCAGCAGCCAAGTGTCTAGCGGGACGCTCGATACGCAGTATTTT.